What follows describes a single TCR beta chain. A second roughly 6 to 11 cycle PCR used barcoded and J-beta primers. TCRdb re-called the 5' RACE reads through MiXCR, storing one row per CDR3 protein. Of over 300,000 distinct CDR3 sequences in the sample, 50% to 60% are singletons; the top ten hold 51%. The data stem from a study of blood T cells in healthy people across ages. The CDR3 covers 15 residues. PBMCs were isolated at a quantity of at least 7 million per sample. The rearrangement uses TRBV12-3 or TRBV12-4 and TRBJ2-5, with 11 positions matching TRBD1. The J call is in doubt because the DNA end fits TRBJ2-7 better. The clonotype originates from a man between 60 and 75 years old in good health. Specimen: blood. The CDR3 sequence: CASSFGQGAKNEQYF. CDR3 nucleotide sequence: TGTGCCAGCAGTTTCGGACAGGGGGCTAAAAACGAGCAGTACTTC.